These 5 T cell receptor beta chains originate from one sample sequenced in a study of T cells expressing NK-cell markers. No DNA is given; TCRdb re-called the 5' RACE reads and lists each CDR3 protein once. The specimen's table records 350,000 to 450,000 distinct CDR3 sequences. The specimen was blood T cells: a sorted CD56 or NKG2C T cell subset, CD4+ or CD8+ T cells, or bulk PBMC T cells (not recorded which). The receptors were sampled from a man aged 18-70 years in good health.

The chain combines TRBV11-2 with TRBJ2-1; TCRdb lists TRBD2, though no DNA is available to test this call. This CDR3 has 15 amino acids. Germline lookup yields CDR1 SGHAT and CDR2 FQNNGV. CDR3 sequence: CASSPRPSFLDEQFF.

V gene TRBV7-2 combines with J gene TRBJ2-7. Germline loops: CDR1 SGHTA, CDR2 FQGNSA. There are 14 residues in the CDR3. The CDR3 spells CASTVQAGPYEQYF.

The chain carries TRBV6-1 and TRBJ2-7; TCRdb proposes TRBD1, but this gene call is untestable without DNA. The CDR3 is made up of 14 amino acids. Germline V gives CDR1 MNHNS, CDR2 SASEGT. CDR3 loop: CASSEDRPKPQQYF.

The chain is built from TRBV18 and TRBJ1-4. The CDR3 has 15 residues. Germline-derived CDR1 and CDR2 are KGHSH and LQKENI. The CDR3 reads CASSPASGRNEKLFF.

The V and J genes are TRBV20-1 and TRBJ2-7; as DNA is missing, the TRBD2 call by TCRdb cannot be tested. Germline lookup yields CDR1 DFQATT and CDR2 SNEGSKA (reference sequence). The CDR3 consists of 14 residues. The CDR3: CSARDPRKGYEQYF.